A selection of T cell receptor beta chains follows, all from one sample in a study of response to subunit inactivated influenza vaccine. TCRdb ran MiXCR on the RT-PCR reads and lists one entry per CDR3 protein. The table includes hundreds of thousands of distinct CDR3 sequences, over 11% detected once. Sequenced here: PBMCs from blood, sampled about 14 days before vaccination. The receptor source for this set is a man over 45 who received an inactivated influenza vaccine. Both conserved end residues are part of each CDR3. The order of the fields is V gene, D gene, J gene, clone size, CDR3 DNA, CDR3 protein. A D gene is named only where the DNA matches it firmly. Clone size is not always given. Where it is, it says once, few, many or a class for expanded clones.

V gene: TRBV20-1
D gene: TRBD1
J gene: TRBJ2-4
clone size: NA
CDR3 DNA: TGCAGTGCCCAGGGTGGGACAGGGGGCTTGGACATTCAGTACTTC
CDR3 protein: CSAQGGTGGLDIQYF

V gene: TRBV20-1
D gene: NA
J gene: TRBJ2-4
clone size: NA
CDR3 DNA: TGCAGTGCTAGAGATCTGTTACTAGCCAAAAACATTCAGTACTTC
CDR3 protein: CSARDLLLAKNIQYF

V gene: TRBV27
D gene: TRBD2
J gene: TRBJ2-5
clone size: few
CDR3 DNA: TGTGCCAGCAGTTACGGGACTAGCGGGGACCAAGAGACCCAGTACTTC
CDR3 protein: CASSYGTSGDQETQYF

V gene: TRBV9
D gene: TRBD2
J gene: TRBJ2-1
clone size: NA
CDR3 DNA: TGTGCCAGCAGCGTAGGCCCTAGCGGGGGGGGCTACAATGAGCAGTTCTTC
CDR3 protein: CASSVGPSGGGYNEQFF

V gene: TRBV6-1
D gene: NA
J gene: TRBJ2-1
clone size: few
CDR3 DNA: TGTGCCAGCAGAGGGAGGGGGGAACGGGGTAATGAGCAGTTCTTC
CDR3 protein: CASRGRGERGNEQFF

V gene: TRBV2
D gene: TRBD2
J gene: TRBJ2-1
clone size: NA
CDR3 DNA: TGTGCCAGCAGTGAATCGGCTAGCGGGAGTTACAATGAGCAGTTCTTC
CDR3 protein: CASSESASGSYNEQFF

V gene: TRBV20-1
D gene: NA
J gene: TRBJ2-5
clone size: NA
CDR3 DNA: TGCAGTGCTAGTCACTCCGGGGAGACCCAGTACTTC
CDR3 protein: CSASHSGETQYF

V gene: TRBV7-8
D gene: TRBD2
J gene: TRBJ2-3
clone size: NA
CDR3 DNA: TGTGCCAGCAGCTTACAGCGGGGGGGTGCGGGTACGCAGTATTTT
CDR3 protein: CASSLQRGGAGTQYF

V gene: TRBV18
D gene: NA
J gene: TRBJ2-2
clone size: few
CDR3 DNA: TGTGCCAGCTCACCAGGAAACAGGGGAGGATCCGGGGAGCTGTTTTTT
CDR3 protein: CASSPGNRGGSGELFF

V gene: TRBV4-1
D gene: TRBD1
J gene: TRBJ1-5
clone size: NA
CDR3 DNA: TGCGCCAGCAGCCTCGGGACAGGTCTTCAGCCCCAGCATTTT
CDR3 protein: CASSLGTGLQPQHF

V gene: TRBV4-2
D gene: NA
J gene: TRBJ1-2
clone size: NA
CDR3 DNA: TGTGCCAGCAGCCAAGTAGCCAAGGGTGACAGCCAGCGCTATGGCTACACCTTC
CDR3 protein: CASSQVAKGDSQRYGYTF

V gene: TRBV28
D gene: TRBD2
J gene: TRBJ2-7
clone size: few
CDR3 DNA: TGTGCCAGCAGTGGTACTAGCGGGGGGGCCAACGAGCAGTACTTC
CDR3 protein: CASSGTSGGANEQYF

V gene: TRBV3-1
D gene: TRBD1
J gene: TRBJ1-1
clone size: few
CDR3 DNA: TGTGCCAGCAGCCGGGACAGGGGGCTTTTGGTCACTGAAGCTTTCTTT
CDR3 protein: CASSRDRGLLVTEAFF

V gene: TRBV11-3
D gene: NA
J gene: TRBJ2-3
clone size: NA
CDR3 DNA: TGTGCCAGCAGTCAGGACGGCCCGGGAGATACGCAGTATTTT
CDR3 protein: CASSQDGPGDTQYF

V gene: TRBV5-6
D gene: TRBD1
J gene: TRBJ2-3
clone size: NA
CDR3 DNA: TGTGCCAGCAGCCGGGACAGGGGAGGGGATACGCAGTATTTT
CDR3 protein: CASSRDRGGDTQYF

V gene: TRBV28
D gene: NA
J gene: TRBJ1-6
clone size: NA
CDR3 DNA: TGTGCCAGCAGTACCCCAGGGGACGGGGGATCACCCCTCCACTTT
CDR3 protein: CASSTPGDGGSPLHF

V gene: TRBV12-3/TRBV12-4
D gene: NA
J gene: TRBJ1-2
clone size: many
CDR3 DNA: TGTGCCAGCAGTTTCGGGGGGCGCCCCTATGGCTACACCTTC
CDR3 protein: CASSFGGRPYGYTF

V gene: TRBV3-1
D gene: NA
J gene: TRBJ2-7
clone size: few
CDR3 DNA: TGTGCCAGCAGCCAAGTTGACTACGAGCAGTACTTC
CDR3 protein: CASSQVDYEQYF

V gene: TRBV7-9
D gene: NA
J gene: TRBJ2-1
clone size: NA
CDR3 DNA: TGTGCCAGCAGCTTAGTAGGGGACGGCTATTCATACAATGAGCAGTTCTTC
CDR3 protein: CASSLVGDGYSYNEQFF

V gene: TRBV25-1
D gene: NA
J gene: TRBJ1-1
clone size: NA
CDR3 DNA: TGTGCCAGCAGCGGGGCTTCGGCAGCTTTCTTT
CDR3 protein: CASSGASAAFF

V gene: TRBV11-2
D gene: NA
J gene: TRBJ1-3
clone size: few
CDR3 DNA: TGTGCCAGCAGCGATACCATGCCGAGAATTGGAAACACCATATATTTT
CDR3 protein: CASSDTMPRIGNTIYF

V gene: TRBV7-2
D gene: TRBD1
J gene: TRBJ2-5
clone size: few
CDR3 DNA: TGTGCCAGCAGTCCGCGGACAGGGAAGACCCAGTACTTC
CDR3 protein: CASSPRTGKTQYF